Listed here is a single T cell receptor beta chain. These data belong to a study of CD8 T cells in Susac syndrome. Background on the study: The sequenced Susac syndrome patients comprised more than 5 with active disease and eight in remission.

The RNA, roughly 0.45 to 1 ug, was put through reverse transcription using random hexamers. The amplification used immunoSEQ multiplex PCR on TCR beta CDR3; it spanned 54 Vbeta and 13 Jbeta. TCRdb passed the immunoSEQ multiplex PCR reads through MiXCR, listing each CDR3 protein once. Among some 200,000 distinct CDR3 sequences, around 95% were seen once, and the ten largest hold around 0.16%. The diagnostic criteria for definite or probable disease, as recently defined, were met by the patients with Susac syndrome. This CDR3 has 12 residues. V lost 8 bases to trimming and J lost 7 bases, with 14 bases between them. Germline loops: CDR1 SEHNR, CDR2 FQNEAQ (reference sequence).

The source material was CD8+ T cells from PBMCs. The TCR originated in a human donor with Susac syndrome. The chain is built from TRBV7-9 and TRBJ1-1; D might be TRBD1 (6 bases). As DNA, the CDR3 is TGTGCCAGCTCCGGGGGCGCGGGTGAAGCTTTCTTT. Translated, it gives CASSGGAGEAFF.